The present TCR beta chain was sequenced within a study of follicular helper T cells after annual influenza vaccination. In the study overall: Some donors were sampled over the 2013-2014, 2014-2015 and 2015-2016 vaccinations. Study outcomes and limitations: ICOS+CD38+ cTfh clonality tracked population frequency, and its change tracked circulating plasmablast change. Day 7 ICOS+CD38+ clones were most often found later in ICOS-CD38- cTfh cells.

Some clones are missing from TCRdb's copy, which holds only in-frame ones; the method was immunoSEQ multiplex PCR. The sample records approximately 5,500 clones, about 84% being singletons. With respect to this clone: What it binds is not known.

As to time point: 2015-2016 season, pre-vaccination. Adults received seasonal inactivated influenza vaccine, with sorted blood CD4 subsets sequenced before and after. The V and J ends lost 3 bases and 3 bases respectively, with 19 bases between them. Germline V gene sequence: CDR1 SGHRS, CDR2 YFSETQ. CDR3 length equals 17 residues. The rearrangement joins TRBV5-1 to TRBJ2-1, with D tentatively TRBD1 or TRBD2 (5 bases each). This TCR was sampled from an adult who received the influenza vaccine. Sequenced here: CXCR5- memory CD4+ T cells sorted from blood, sampled on the day of influenza vaccination. The CDR3 region is CASSSISGTGHYNEQFF. CDR3 nucleotide sequence: TGCGCCAGCAGCTCGATATCCGGGACGGGCCACTACAATGAGCAGTTCTTC.